This T cell receptor (beta chain) was captured by sequencing in a study of post-analysis software for immune sequencing data. Study details: In terms of disease course, relapsing-remitting, secondary progressive and progressive-relapsing multiple sclerosis were included.

Each TCR beta cDNA library carried unique molecular identifiers. From the PCR reads, TCRdb called clonotypes with MiXCR, one entry per CDR3 protein. The data contain a few hundred thousand distinct CDR3 sequences, 35% to 45% of them seen just once; the ten biggest clones take up around 8%. Study-level results: Five or six TRBV segments were significantly more frequent in patients than in controls. TRBV5-6, TRBV5-1 and TRBV20-1 were among these segments. Controls significantly exceeded multiple sclerosis patients in normalized Chao1 diversity.

As for this clonotype: The target antigen is unknown.

The germline gives CDR1 KGHSH, CDR2 LQKENI. The CDR3 contains 19 residues. The genes are TRBV18 and TRBJ2-5; 9 bases are shared with TRBD2. The closer fit of TRBJ2-7 to the DNA end suggests the J call may be wrong. This clonotype was obtained from a girl aged 2 to 9 with multiple sclerosis. The sample comprised blood. In DNA form, the CDR3 reads TGTGCCAGCTCACCATCTATAACTAGCGGGCACACCCGGACCTACGAGCAGTACTTC. Amino acid sequence: CASSPSITSGHTRTYEQYF.